Described below is a single T cell receptor beta chain sequence and its context. Its antigen is undetermined. V was clipped by 1 base and J by 6 bases, with 12 bases between them. This CDR3 spans 14 amino acids. CDR1 SEHNR and CDR2 FQNEAQ come from the germline V gene (reference sequence). All donors were healthy, and all were Caucasian. The sample is drawn from a study of identical twins. Through template switching, a universal primer site was introduced, and the cDNA contained unique molecular identifiers. A single record per CDR3 protein comes from TCRdb applying MiXCR to the 5' RACE reads. In the table there are 1.5 million to 2 million distinct CDR3 sequences, under 35% of which are singletons. Study-level results: The abundant beta clonotypes from cord blood had fewer insertions, and memory repertoires had none of this. A cross-sectional statistical analysis, not follow-up of the same donors, supported the conclusions.

The source is a newborn girl in good health. The chain uses TRBV7-9 and TRBJ1-2; no firm D call. The source material was cord blood. The CDR3 DNA sequence: TGTGCCAGCAGCTTAGATGGGGTACCCAATGGCTACACCTTC. Its translation is CASSLDGVPNGYTF.